Detailed here is one T cell receptor beta chain. Its target is unknown. The PCR employed 60 Vbeta primers together with 13 Jbeta primers. Repertoires were generated with immunoSEQ multiplex PCR, while TCRdb's copy carries only in-frame clones and drops some. Among about 200,000 clones listed, 82% were seen once. Germline-derived CDR1 and CDR2 are MNHEY and SMNVEV (reference sequence). Unmatched junction bases numbered 10, after V lost 5 bases and J lost 7 bases. The CDR3 sequence is 16 residues long. This record comes from a study of cytomegalovirus exposure and HLA in healthy donors. Study-level points and caveats: The HLA-A and HLA-B alleles of most subjects were reportedly predicted accurately from TCR beta sequences. CMV serostatus was the sole immune exposure data available. Later, an analysis found that common viral pathogens appeared to be linked with several of the most significant clusters. Most CMV-associated TCR beta chains appeared HLA-restricted in a later analysis.

This TCR was sampled from a woman under 30 in good health and CMV-seronegative. The rearrangement links TRBV27 to TRBJ2-1; 11 bases line up with TRBD2. The material sequenced was PBMCs. The CDR3 loop is CASSPLDSGRANEQFF. CDR3 nucleotide sequence: TGTGCCAGCAGTCCACTGGATAGCGGGAGGGCAAATGAGCAGTTCTTC.